This passage covers 27 T cell receptor beta chains from one sample sequenced in a study of cytotoxic CD8 clonotypes in ibrutinib-treated CLL. Profiled with immunoSEQ multiplex PCR; TCRdb holds only in-frame clones, not every one. The sample consists of roughly 300,000 clones, around 76% of them appearing once. The source was PBMCs, collected at disease progression, from a patient treated with ibrutinib. These receptors originate from a human donor with chronic lymphocytic leukemia.

The gene calls are TRBV10-2 and TRBJ2-3, with 7 bases matching TRBD2. Germline CDR1 reads WSHSY; CDR2 reads SAAADI. V lost 6 bases to trimming and J lost 10 bases; unmatched junction nucleotides: 16. There are 15 residues in the CDR3. DNA for the CDR3: TGCGCCAGCAGCGAGGAAGCCGGGACTACACTTTCGCAGTATTTT. This encodes CASSEEAGTTLSQYF.

The V gene is TRBV14, the J gene TRBJ1-3; D not resolved. Trimming took 3 bases from V and 0 from J, leaving 6 bases between them. This CDR3 is 14 amino acids long. Germline loops: CDR1 SGHDN, CDR2 FVKESK. CDR3 in amino acids: CASSQKSSGNTIYF. In DNA, the CDR3 is TGTGCCAGCAGCCAGAAGAGCTCTGGAAACACCATATATTTT.

CDR3 residues: CASLGRNNYGYTF. CDR3 DNA: TGTGCCAGCTTAGGACGGAATAACTATGGCTACACCTTC. The rearrangement joins TRBV2 to TRBJ1-2, with D hard to call. Per the germline V gene, CDR1 is SNHLY and CDR2 is FYNNEI. This CDR3 region has 13 residues. Trimming took 8 bases from V and 1 from J, leaving 11 bases between them.

The count of this clone is one. The V call is TRBV18, the J call TRBJ1-2, with D perhaps TRBD1 (6 bases). Trimming pared 4 bases from V and 2 bases from J, leaving 8 bases between. This CDR3 contains 13 residues. In germline, CDR1 is KGHSH, CDR2 LQKENI. CDR3 residues: CASSQDRNYGYTF. In DNA form, the CDR3 reads TGTGCCAGCTCACAGGACAGAAACTATGGCTACACCTTC.

The chain employs TRBV5-6 and TRBJ1-2; TRBD1 matches at 8 bases. This CDR3 has 13 amino acids. Germline V lookup: CDR1 SGHDT, CDR2 YYEEEE. V shed 4 bases and J 4 bases; nucleotides not matched to a gene: 3. CDR3 loop: CASSPGGGYGYTF. The CDR3 nucleotides are TGTGCCAGCAGCCCAGGGGGCGGCTATGGCTACACCTTC.

This chain joins TRBV7-2 and TRBJ1-1, with TRBD1 matching 7 bases. V trimming: 1 base; J trimming: 5 bases; junction bases outside the gene matches: 7. Germline CDR1 reads SGHTA; CDR2 reads FQGNSA. The length of the CDR3 is 15 residues. The CDR3 DNA is TGTGCCAGCAGCTTAGTAGCAGGGGGGGTGACTGAAGCTTTCTTT. The encoded protein is CASSLVAGGVTEAFF.

J is TRBJ1-2 and V is TRBV7-8; D is possibly TRBD1 (6 bases). This CDR3 region has 12 residues. V shed 4 bases and J shed 5 bases, with 8 bases lying between them. Germline V gene lookup returns CDR1 SGHVS and CDR2 FQNEAQ. Written as DNA, the CDR3 is TGTGCCAGCAGCTCGCAGGGGTATGGCTACACCTTC. This sequence encodes CASSSQGYGYTF.

V gene TRBV27 combines with J gene TRBJ1-5, with TRBD1 as a possible D gene (6 bases). The CDR3 has 14 residues. With 3 bases removed from V and 5 bases from J, the gap between germline ends came to 11 bases. The germline V gene encodes CDR1 MNHEY and CDR2 SMNVEV (reference sequence). CDR3 residues: CASSFGGLHQPQHF. The CDR3 nucleotides are TGTGCCAGCAGTTTTGGGGGGCTCCATCAGCCCCAGCATTTT.

This clone was counted once. V gene TRBV7-9 combines with J gene TRBJ2-7; perhaps TRBD1 as D (6 bases). This CDR3 region has 18 residues. V was cut by 0 bases and J by 4 bases, with 22 bases left in between. Germline lookup yields CDR1 SEHNR and CDR2 FQNEAQ (reference sequence). The CDR3 here is CASSLAGRPRPGVYEQYF. CDR3 sequence (DNA): TGTGCCAGCAGCTTAGCCGGCCGGCCTCGCCCAGGGGTGTACGAGCAGTACTTC.

Only a few counts were recorded for this clone. The V and J genes are TRBV7-8 and TRBJ1-2, with TRBD1 as a possible D gene (5 bases). Trimming took off 1 base at V and 0 bases at J, with 12 bases between the two ends. CDR1 is SGHVS, CDR2 FQNEAQ, per germline. The CDR3 has 16 amino acids. CDR3 bases: TGTGCCAGCAGCTTAGTCAACAGGTTGTCTAACTATGGCTACACCTTC. This translates into CASSLVNRLSNYGYTF. The whole variable domain, filled in from reference TRBV7-8 and TRBJ1-2, reads GAGVSQSPRYKVAKRGQDVALRCDPISGHVSLFWYQQALGQGPEFLTYFQNEAQLDKSGLPSDRFFAERPEGSVSTLKIQRTQQEDSAVYLCASSLVNRLSNYGYTFGSGTRLTVV.

The chain joins TRBV7-3 to TRBJ1-1; maybe TRBD1 (5 bases). This CDR3 region has 16 residues. The V gene's germline CDR1 is SGHTA and CDR2 FQGTGA. V gave up 0 bases and J gave up 1 base, with 12 bases separating them. The CDR3 DNA sequence: TGTGCCAGCAGCTTAACCCCCCTGGACACGAACACTGAAGCTTTCTTT. Protein sequence: CASSLTPLDTNTEAFF.

The CDR3 DNA reads TGCGCCAGCGCCGAGGGGTTCGGAAACACCATATATTTT. Its protein is CASAEGFGNTIYF. The gene calls are TRBV5-1 and TRBJ1-3, with D maybe TRBD1 (5 bases). Germline-derived CDR1 and CDR2 are SGHRS and YFSETQ. The CDR3 is 13 residues long. With 7 bases removed from V and 4 bases from J, the gap between germline ends came to 12 bases.

The V call is TRBV27, the J call TRBJ2-5; D possibly uses TRBD1 or TRBD2 (5 bases each). CDR1 and CDR2 (germline): MNHEY, SMNVEV (reference sequence). The CDR3 has 13 amino acids. Trimming stripped 2 bases from V and 5 bases from J, with 9 bases between. The CDR3 loop is CASSLSRDETQYF. CDR3 nucleotides: TGTGCCAGCAGTTTAAGTAGGGACGAGACCCAGTACTTC.

The V call is TRBV15, the J call TRBJ2-2; 8 positions match TRBD1. With V trimmed by 5 bases and J by 5 bases, 13 bases remained unmatched. The CDR3 contains 17 residues. Germline CDR1 reads LNHNV; CDR2 reads YYDKDF (reference sequence). CDR3 residues: CATSPHRAGGLTGELFF. The DNA of the CDR3 is TGTGCCACCAGCCCTCACCGGGCAGGGGGCTTAACCGGGGAGCTGTTTTTT.

V usage is TRBV5-1 and J usage is TRBJ2-6; 10 bases are shared with TRBD2. Germline values: CDR1 SGHRS, CDR2 YFSETQ. V lost 0 bases to trimming and J lost 0 bases; unmatched junction nucleotides: 3. The CDR3 covers 18 residues. As DNA, the CDR3 is TGCGCCAGCAGCTTGGGAACTAGCGGGATCTCTGGGGCCAACGTCCTGACTTTC. Protein product: CASSLGTSGISGANVLTF.

This clone was detected a few times. The rearrangement joins TRBV6-5 to TRBJ1-4; no firm D call. The germline gives CDR1 MNHEY, CDR2 SVGAGI. CDR3 length equals 14 residues. Trimming left V 2 bases short and J 8 bases short, with 12 bases between. CDR3 nucleotides: TGTGCCAGCAGTTACGTGGCAGGAGGCGAAAAACTGTTTTTT. The encoded protein is CASSYVAGGEKLFF.

This clone was seen only once. CDR3 DNA: TGCGCCAGCAGCTTGCTTTCGAGGGTCTTGACAGATACGCAGTATTTT. This codes for CASSLLSRVLTDTQYF. The V gene is TRBV5-1, the J gene TRBJ2-3; tentatively, D is TRBD2 (5 bases). The CDR3 runs 16 residues. The V end was cut by 1 base, the J end by 3 bases, with 15 bases between. The germline V gene has CDR1 SGHRS and CDR2 YFSETQ.

The chain is built from TRBV5-1 and TRBJ1-2; D unresolved. Between the trimmed V and J ends, which lost 0 bases and 5 bases, there was a span of 11 bases. Germline CDR1 and CDR2: SGHRS and YFSETQ. The CDR3 runs 14 residues. The CDR3: CASSLAQIEYGYTF. In nucleotides, the CDR3 is TGCGCCAGCAGCTTGGCCCAGATAGAGTATGGCTACACCTTC.

The chain has TRBV10-3 and TRBJ2-2; perhaps D is TRBD1 or TRBD2 (6 bases each). Deletions cut 8 bases from V and 1 base from J, with 8 bases between. Germline CDR1 and CDR2: ENHRY and SYGVKD. CDR3 length: 13 residues. DNA for the CDR3: TGTGCCATCGGGGGGCGGAACACCGGGGAGCTGTTTTTT. It is translated as CAIGGRNTGELFF.

V gene TRBV11-2 combines with J gene TRBJ1-6; 10 positions agree with TRBD1. The J segment lost 4 bases and the V segment lost 7 bases, leaving 7 bases of the junction unmatched. CDR1 is SGHAT, CDR2 FQNNGV, per germline. The CDR3 is 16 amino acids. CDR3 nucleotide sequence: TGTGCCAGCAACCACCGGACAGGGGGGTATAATTCACCCCTCCACTTT. Translating it yields CASNHRTGGYNSPLHF.

V is TRBV11-3 and J is TRBJ2-1, with D possibly matching TRBD1 (6 bases). In germline, CDR1 is SGHNT, CDR2 YENEEA. V lost 4 bases, J lost 9 bases, and 13 bases lay in between. The CDR3 has 13 residues. CDR3 protein: CASSSNTGTEQFF. CDR3 bases: TGTGCCAGCAGCTCAAACACAGGGACTGAGCAGTTCTTC.

CDR3 residues: CASSLNQETQYF. The CDR3 nucleotides are TGTGCCAGCAGCTTGAACCAAGAGACCCAGTACTTC. V gene TRBV7-3 combines with J gene TRBJ2-5, with D unclear. The CDR3 extends over 12 amino acids. Trimming pared 3 bases from V and 0 bases from J, leaving 2 bases between. Germline CDR1 reads SGHTA; CDR2 reads FQGTGA.

The chain recombines TRBV18 with TRBJ2-2, with D unresolved. The CDR3 loop spans 14 amino acids. Germline-derived CDR1 and CDR2 are KGHSH and LQKENI. V was pared by 5 bases and J by 0 bases, with 7 bases between. CDR3 in amino acids: CASSTEANTGELFF. CDR3 sequence (DNA): TGTGCCAGCTCAACCGAGGCGAACACCGGGGAGCTGTTTTTT.

This clone was seen a few times. This chain connects TRBV11-2 to TRBJ1-3; D not resolved. Germline V CDR1 and CDR2: SGHAT, FQNNGV. The V gene lost 1 base and the J gene lost 0 bases, with 10 bases spanning the gap. The CDR3 extends over 16 amino acids. CDR3 nucleotide sequence: TGTGCCAGCAGCTTAGGGGCATTATCCTCTGGAAACACCATATATTTT. Translated: CASSLGALSSGNTIYF.

The rearrangement uses TRBV5-6 and TRBJ2-7; D is undetermined. This CDR3 comprises 11 residues. Germline-derived CDR1 and CDR2 are SGHDT and YYEEEE. V lost 3 bases, J lost 0 bases, and 1 base lay in between. The CDR3 sequence: CASSSSYEQYF. The CDR3, as DNA: TGTGCCAGCAGCTCCTCCTACGAGCAGTACTTC.

In its sample, this clone was seen a few times. The V call is TRBV5-1, the J call TRBJ1-4; TRBD1 might be the D (6 bases). Between the trimmed V and J ends, which lost 2 bases and 9 bases, there was a span of 17 bases. Per the germline V gene, CDR1 is SGHRS and CDR2 is YFSETQ. The CDR3 extends over 15 amino acids. DNA for the CDR3: TGCGCCAGCAGCTTACTACAGGGTAATCGTAAAAAACTGTTTTTT. Its translation: CASSLLQGNRKKLFF.

This clone was found a few times. The chain combines TRBV18 with TRBJ1-5, with TRBD1 as a possible D gene (5 bases). V was cut by 5 bases and J by 3 bases, with 8 bases left in between. This CDR3 is 13 amino acids long. CDR1 KGHSH and CDR2 LQKENI come from the germline V gene. CDR3 in amino acids: CASSWDLNQPQHF. Written as DNA, the CDR3 is TGTGCCAGCTCATGGGACCTCAATCAGCCCCAGCATTTT.